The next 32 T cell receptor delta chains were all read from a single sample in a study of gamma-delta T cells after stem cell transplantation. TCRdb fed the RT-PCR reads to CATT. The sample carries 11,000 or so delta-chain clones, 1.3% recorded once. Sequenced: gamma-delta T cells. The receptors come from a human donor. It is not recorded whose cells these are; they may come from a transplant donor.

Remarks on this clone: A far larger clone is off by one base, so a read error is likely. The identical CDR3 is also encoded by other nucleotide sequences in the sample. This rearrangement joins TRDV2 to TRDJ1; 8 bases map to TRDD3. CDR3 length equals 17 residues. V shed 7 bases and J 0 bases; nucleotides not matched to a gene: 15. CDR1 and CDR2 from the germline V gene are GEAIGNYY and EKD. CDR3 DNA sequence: TGTGCCTGCGACCTTTTAACTGGGGGGCCTTACACCGATAAACTCATCTTT. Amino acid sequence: CACDLLTGGPYTDKLIF.

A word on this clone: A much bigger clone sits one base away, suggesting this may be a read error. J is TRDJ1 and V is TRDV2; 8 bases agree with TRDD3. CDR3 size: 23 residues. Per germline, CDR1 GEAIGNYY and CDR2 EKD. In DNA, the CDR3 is TGTGCCTGTGACGTTCTCCGGGATCCTCAGAGAGGGGATACCAGGGGAGACACCGATAGACTCATCTTT. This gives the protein CACDVLRDPQRGDTRGDTDRLIF.

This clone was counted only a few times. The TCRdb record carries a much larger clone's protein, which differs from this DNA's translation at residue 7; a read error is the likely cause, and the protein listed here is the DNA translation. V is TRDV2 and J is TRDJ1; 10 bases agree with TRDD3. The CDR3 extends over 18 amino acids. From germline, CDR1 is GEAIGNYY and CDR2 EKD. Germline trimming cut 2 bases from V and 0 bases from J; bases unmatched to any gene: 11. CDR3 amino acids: CACDKLPGDTGDTDKLIF. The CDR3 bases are TGTGCCTGTGACAAGCTACCGGGGGATACGGGGGACACCGATAAACTCATCTTT.

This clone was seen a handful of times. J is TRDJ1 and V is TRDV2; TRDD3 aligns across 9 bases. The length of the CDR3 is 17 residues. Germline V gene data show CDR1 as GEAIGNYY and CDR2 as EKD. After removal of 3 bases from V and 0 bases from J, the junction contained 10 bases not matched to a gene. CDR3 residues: CACDALLGESYTDKLIF. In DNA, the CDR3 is TGTGCCTGTGACGCCTTACTGGGGGAATCCTACACCGATAAACTCATCTTT.

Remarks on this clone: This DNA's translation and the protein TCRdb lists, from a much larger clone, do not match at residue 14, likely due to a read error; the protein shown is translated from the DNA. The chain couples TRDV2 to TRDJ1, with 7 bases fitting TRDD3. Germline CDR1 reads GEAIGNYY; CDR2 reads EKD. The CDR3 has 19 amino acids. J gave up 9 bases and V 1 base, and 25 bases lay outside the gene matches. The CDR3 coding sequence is TGTGCCTGTGACACAATCACCCCCTCATTTCATCTGGGGGCTACAGAACTCATCTTT. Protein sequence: CACDTITPSFHLGATELIF.

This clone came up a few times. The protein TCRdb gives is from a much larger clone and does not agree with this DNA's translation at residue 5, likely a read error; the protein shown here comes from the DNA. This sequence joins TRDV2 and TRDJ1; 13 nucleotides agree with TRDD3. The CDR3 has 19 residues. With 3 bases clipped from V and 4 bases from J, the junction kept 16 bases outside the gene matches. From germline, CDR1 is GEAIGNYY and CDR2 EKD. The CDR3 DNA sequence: TGTGCCTGTGACGCCGTAAGTTCTACTGGGGGATACGCAGGCGATAAACTCATCTTT. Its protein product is CACDAVSSTGGYAGDKLIF.

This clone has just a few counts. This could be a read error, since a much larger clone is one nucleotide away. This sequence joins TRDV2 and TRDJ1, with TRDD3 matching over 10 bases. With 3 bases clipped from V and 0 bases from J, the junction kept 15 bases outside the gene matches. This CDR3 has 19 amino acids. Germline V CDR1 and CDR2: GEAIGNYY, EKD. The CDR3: CACDPAGGYAYPYTDKLIF. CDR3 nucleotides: TGTGCCTGTGACCCAGCGGGGGGATACGCGTACCCGTACACCGATAAACTCATCTTT.

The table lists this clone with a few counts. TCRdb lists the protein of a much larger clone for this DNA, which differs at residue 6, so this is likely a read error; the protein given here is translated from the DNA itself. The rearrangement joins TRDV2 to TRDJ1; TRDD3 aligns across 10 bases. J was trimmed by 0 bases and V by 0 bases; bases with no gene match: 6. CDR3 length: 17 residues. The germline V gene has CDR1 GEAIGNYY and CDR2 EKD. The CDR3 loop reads CACDTMGTGGYTDKLIF. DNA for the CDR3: TGTGCCTGTGACACCATGGGTACTGGGGGATACACCGATAAACTCATCTTT.

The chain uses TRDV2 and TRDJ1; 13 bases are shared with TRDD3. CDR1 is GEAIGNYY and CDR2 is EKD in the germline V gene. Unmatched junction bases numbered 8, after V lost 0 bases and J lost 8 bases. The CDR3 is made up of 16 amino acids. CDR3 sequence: CACDTVGLGDTKKLIF. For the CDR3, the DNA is TGTGCCTGTGACACCGTGGGACTGGGGGATACGAAGAAACTCATCTTT.

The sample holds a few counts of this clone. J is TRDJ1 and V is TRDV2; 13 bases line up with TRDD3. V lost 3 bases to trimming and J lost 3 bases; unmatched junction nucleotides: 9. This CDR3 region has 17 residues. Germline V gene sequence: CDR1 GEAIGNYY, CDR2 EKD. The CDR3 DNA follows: TGTGCCTGTGACGCCATTACTGGGGGATACGCGGCCGATAAACTCATCTTT. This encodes CACDAITGGYAADKLIF.

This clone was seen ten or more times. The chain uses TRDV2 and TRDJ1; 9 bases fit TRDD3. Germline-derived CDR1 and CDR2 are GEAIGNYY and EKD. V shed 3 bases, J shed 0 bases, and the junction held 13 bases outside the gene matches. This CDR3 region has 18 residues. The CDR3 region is CACDPILGESEYTDKLIF. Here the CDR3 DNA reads TGTGCCTGTGACCCGATACTGGGGGAGTCTGAGTACACCGATAAACTCATCTTT.

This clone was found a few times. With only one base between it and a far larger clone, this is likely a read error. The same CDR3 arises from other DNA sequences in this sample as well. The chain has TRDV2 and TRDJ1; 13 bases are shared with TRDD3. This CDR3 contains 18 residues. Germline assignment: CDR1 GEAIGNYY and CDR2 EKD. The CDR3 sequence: CACDPILGDTAWTDKLIF. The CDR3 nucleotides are TGTGCCTGTGACCCTATACTGGGGGATACGGCGTGGACCGATAAGCTCATCTTT.

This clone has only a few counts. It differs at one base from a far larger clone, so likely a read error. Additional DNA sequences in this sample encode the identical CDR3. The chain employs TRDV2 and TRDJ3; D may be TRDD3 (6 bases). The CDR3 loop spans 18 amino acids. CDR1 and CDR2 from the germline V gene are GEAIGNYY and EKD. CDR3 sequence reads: CACDTAGASSWDTRQMFF. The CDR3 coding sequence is TGTGCCTGTGACACCGCTGGGGCCAGCTCCTGGGACACCCGACAGATGTTCTTC.

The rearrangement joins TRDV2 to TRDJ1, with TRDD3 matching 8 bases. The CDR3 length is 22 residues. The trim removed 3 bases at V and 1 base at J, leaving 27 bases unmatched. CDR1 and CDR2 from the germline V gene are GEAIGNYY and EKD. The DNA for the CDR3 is TGTGCCTGTGACTCCCTGACGTCGACATCCCCGTACCACTGGGGGGGCACCGATAAACTCATCTTT. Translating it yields CACDSLTSTSPYHWGGTDKLIF.

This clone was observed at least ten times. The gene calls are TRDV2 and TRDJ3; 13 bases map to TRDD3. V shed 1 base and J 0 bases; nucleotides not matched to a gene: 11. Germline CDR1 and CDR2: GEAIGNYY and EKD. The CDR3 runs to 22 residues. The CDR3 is CACDTIVLGDTPGSWDTRQMFF. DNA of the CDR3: TGTGCCTGTGACACGATTGTACTGGGGGATACGCCAGGCTCCTGGGACACCCGACAGATGTTTTTC.

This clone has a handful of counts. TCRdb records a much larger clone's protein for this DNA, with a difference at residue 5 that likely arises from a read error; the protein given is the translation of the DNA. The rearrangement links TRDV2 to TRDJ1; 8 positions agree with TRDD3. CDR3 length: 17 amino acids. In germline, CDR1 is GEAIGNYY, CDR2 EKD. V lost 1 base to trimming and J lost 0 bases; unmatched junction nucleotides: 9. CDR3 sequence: CACDTVLGAQYTDKLIF. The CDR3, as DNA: TGTGCCTGTGACACGGTACTGGGGGCCCAGTACACCGATAAACTCATCTTT.

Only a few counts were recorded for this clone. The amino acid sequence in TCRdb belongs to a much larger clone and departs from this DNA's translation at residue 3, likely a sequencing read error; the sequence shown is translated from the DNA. CDR3 nucleotides: TGTGCCCGTGACACCGTGCGGGGGCAAGCTTTGACAGCACAACTCTTCTTT. Protein sequence: CARDTVRGQALTAQLFF. The J gene is TRDJ2, the V gene TRDV2, with a weak D call TRDD3 (5 bases). Germline V lookup: CDR1 GEAIGNYY, CDR2 EKD. The CDR3 is 17 residues long.

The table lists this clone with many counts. CDR3 nucleotide sequence: TGTGCCTGTTCTCCCTTACTGGGGGATAAGTACACCGATAAACTCATCTTT. Translated, it gives CACSPLLGDKYTDKLIF. The rearrangement joins TRDV2 to TRDJ1; 11 bases fit TRDD3. J lost 0 bases, V lost 6 bases, and 11 bases had no gene match. CDR3 length: 17 residues. Germline assignment: CDR1 GEAIGNYY and CDR2 EKD.

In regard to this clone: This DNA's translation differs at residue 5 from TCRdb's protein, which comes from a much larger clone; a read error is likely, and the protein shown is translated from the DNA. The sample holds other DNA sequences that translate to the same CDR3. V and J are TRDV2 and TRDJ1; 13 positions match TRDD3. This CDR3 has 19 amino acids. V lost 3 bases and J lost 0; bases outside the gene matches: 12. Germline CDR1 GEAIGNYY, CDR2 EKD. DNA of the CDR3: TGTGCCTGTGACCCCCTACTGGGGGATACGCCCTTGAACACCGATAAACTCATCTTT. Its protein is CACDPLLGDTPLNTDKLIF.

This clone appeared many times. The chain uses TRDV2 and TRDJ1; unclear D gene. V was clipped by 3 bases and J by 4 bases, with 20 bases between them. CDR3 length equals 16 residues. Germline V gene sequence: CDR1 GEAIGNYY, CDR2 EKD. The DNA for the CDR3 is TGTGCCTGTGACCCGGCGGGTGTTGGGAGAGGCGATAAACTCATCTTT. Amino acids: CACDPAGVGRGDKLIF.

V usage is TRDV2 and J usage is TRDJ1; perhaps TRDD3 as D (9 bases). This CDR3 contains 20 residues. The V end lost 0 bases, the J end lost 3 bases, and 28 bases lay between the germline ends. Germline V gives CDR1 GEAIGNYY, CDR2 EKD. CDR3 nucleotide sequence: TGTGCCTGTGACACCATGCGGACTTCCTACGTCGGGGATACGGCCGATAAACTCATCTTT. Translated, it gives CACDTMRTSYVGDTADKLIF.

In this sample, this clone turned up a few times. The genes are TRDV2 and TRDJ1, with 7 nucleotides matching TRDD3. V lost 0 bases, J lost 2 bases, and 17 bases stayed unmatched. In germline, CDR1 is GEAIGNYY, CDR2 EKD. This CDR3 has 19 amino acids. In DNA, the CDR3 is TGTGCCTGTGACACCCTCCGGGTGGGGGACCCATCGTTAACCGATAAACTCATCTTT. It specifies CACDTLRVGDPSLTDKLIF.

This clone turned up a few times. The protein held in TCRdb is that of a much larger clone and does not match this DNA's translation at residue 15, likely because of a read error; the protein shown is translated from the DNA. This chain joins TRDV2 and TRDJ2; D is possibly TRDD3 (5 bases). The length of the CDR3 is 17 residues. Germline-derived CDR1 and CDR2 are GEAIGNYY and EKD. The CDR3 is CACDTVEGVHLTAQPFF. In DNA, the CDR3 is TGTGCCTGTGACACCGTAGAGGGGGTACACTTGACAGCACAACCCTTCTTT.

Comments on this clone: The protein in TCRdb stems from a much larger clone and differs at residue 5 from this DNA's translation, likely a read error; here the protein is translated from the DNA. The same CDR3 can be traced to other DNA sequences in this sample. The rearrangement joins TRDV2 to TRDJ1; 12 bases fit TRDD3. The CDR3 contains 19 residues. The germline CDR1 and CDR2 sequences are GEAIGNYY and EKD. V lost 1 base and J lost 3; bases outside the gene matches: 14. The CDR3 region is CACDTLGDTRPGVADKLIF. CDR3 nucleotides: TGTGCCTGTGACACACTGGGGGATACAAGGCCAGGTGTGGCCGATAAACTCATCTTT.

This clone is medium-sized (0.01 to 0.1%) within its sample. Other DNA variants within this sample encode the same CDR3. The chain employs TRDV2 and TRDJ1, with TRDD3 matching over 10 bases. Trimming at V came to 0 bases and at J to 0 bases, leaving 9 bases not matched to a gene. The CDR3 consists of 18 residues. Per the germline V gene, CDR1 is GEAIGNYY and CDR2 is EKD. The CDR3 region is CACDTVKLGDQYTDKLIF. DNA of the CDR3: TGTGCCTGTGACACCGTGAAACTGGGGGATCAGTACACCGATAAACTCATCTTT.

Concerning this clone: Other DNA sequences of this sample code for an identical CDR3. In nucleotides, the CDR3 is TGTGCCTGTGACACTCTACTGGGGGATACAAAGACAGCACAACTCTTCTTT. Its protein is CACDTLLGDTKTAQLFF. V usage is TRDV2 and J usage is TRDJ2; 12 bases are shared with TRDD3. Trimming cost V 1 base and J 4 bases; bases outside gene matches: 6. From germline, CDR1 is GEAIGNYY and CDR2 EKD. This CDR3 region has 17 residues.

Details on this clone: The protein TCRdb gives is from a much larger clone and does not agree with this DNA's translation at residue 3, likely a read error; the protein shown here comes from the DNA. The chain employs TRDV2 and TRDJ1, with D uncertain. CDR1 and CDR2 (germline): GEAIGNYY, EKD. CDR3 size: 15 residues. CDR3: CAYDKVSLNTDKLIF. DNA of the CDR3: TGTGCCTATGACAAGGTGTCCCTTAACACCGATAAACTCATCTTT.

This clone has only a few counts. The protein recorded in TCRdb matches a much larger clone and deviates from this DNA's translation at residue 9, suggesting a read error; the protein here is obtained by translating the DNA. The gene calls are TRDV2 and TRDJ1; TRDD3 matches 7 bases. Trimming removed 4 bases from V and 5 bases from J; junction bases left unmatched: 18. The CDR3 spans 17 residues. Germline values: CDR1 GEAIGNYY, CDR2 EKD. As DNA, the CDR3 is TGTGCCTGTGATGCCTTACTGGGGAATACGGTTTTTGATAAACTCATCTTT. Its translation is CACDALLGNTVFDKLIF.

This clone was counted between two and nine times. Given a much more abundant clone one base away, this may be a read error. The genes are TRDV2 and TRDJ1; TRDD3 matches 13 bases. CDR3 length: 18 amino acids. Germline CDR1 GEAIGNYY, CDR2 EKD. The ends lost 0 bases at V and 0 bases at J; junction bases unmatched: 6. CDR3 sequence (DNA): TGTGCCTGTGACACCGTACTGGGGGATACGGAGCACACCGATAAACTCATCTTT. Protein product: CACDTVLGDTEHTDKLIF.

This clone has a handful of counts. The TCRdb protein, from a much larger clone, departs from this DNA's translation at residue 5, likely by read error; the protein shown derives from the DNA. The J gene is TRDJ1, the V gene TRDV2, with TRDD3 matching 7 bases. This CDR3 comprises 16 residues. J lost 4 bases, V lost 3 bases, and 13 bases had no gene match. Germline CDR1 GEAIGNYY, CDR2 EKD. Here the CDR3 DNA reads TGTGCCTGTGACGCCGTTGGGGGGATTATAGTCGATAAACTCATCTTT. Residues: CACDAVGGIIVDKLIF.

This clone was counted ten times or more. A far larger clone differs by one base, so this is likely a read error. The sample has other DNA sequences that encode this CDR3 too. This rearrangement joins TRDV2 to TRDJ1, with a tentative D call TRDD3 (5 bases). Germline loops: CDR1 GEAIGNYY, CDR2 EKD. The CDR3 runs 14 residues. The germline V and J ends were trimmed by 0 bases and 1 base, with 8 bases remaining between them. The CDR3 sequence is CACDTVLATDKLIF. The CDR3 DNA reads TGTGCCTGTGACACCGTACTGGCCACCGATAAACTCATCTTT.

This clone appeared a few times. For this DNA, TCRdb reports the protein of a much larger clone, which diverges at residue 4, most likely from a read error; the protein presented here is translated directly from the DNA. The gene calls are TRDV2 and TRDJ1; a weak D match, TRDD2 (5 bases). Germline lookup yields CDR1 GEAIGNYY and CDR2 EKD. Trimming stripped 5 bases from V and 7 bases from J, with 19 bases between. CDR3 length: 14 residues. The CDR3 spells CACGKVGSPTKLIF. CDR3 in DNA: TGTGCCTGTGGCAAGGTTGGGAGCCCTACTAAACTCATCTTT.